This entry features one T cell receptor beta chain sequence. These data are taken from a study of blood T cell repertoires in COVID-19. Repertoires were generated with immunoSEQ multiplex PCR, while TCRdb's copy carries only in-frame clones and drops some. The sample yields tens of thousands of clones, more than 85% seen once. This CDR3 region has 15 residues. Trimming left V 1 base short and J 4 bases short, with 14 bases between. Germline V gene data show CDR1 as SGHDT and CDR2 as YYEEEE. The chain carries TRBV5-6 and TRBJ2-5; possible D gene TRBD1, 5 bases. This sequence originates from a human donor with active COVID-19. The donor label of this sample is uncertain. The sequenced sample consisted of peripheral blood. The CDR3 DNA sequence: TGTGCCAGCAGCTTGCGGTTAGGGGCCGGAGAGACCCAGTACTTC. Translated, it gives CASSLRLGAGETQYF.